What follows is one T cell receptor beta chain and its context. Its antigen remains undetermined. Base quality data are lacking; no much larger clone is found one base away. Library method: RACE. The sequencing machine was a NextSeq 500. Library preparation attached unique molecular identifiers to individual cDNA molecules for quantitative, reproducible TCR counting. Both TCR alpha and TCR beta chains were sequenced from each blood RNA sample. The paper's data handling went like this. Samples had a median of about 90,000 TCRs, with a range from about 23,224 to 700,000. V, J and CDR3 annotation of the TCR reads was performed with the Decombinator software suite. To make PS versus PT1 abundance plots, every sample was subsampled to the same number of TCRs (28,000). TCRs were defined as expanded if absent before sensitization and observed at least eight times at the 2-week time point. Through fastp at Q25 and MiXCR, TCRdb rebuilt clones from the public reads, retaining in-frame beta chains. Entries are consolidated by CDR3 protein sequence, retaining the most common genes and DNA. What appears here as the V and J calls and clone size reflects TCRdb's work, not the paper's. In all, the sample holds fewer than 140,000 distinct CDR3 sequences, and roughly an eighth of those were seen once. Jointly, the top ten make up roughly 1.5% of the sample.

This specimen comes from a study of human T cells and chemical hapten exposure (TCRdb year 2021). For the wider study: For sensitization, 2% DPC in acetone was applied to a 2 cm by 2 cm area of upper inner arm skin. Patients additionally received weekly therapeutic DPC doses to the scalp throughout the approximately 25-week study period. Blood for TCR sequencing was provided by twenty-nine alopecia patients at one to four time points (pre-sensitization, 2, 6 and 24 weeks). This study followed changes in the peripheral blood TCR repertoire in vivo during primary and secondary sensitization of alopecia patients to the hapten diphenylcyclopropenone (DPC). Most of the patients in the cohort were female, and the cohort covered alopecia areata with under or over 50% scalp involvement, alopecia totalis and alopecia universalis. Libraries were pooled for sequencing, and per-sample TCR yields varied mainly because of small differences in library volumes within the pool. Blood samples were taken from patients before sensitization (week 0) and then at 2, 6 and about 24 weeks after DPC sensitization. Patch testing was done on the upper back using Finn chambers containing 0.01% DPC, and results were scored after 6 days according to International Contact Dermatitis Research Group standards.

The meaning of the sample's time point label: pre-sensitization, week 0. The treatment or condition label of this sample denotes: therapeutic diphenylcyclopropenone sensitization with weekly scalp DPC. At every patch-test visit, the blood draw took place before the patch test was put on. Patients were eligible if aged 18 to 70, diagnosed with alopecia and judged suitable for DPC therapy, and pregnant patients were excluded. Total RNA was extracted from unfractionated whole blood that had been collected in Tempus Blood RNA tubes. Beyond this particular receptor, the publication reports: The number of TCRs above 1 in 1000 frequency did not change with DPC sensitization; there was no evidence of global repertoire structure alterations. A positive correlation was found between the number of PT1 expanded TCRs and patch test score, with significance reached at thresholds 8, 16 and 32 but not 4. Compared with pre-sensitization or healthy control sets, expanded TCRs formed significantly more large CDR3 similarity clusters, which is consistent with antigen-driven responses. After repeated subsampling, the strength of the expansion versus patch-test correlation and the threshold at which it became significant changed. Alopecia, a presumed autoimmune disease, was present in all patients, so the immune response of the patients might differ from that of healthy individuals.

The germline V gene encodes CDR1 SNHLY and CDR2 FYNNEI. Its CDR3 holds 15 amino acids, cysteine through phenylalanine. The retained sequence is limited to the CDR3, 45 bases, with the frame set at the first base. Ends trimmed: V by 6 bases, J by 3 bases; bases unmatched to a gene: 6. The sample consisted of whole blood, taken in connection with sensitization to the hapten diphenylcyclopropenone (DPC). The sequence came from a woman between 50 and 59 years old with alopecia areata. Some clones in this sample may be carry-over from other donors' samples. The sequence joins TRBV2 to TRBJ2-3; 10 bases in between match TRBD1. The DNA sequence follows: TGTGCCAGCAGCCGACAGGGACAGGGGACAGATACGCAGTATTTT. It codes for CASSRQGQGTDTQYF.